This TCR beta chain emerged from a study of OX40 agonist ivuxolimab in advanced cancers. Study conclusions and caveats: The study observed clonal expansion of CD4+ and CD8+ blood T cells by week 6 at 0.1 to 3.0 mg/kg. Undetermined was the antigen specificity of the expanded peripheral T cells.

As concerns this clone: Its antigen is still unknown.

TCRdb's table, derived via immunoSEQ multiplex PCR, lists solely in-frame clones and lacks some. The table records some 110,000 clones, over 75% of them present only once. V was trimmed by 4 bases and J by 7 bases, leaving 8 bases between them. The V gene's germline CDR1 is GTSNPN and CDR2 SVGIG (reference sequence). CDR3 length equals 11 residues. The rearrangement uses TRBV30 and TRBJ2-1; a weak D match, TRBD1 (5 bases). The sequenced sample was CD4+ or CD8+ T cells sorted from blood, obtained in a trial of the OX40 agonist ivuxolimab. The source of this sequence is an adult with an advanced solid tumor such as melanoma, head and neck, liver or kidney cancer. The CDR3 region is CAWKGWNEQFF. CDR3 DNA: TGTGCCTGGAAGGGGTGGAATGAGCAGTTCTTC.